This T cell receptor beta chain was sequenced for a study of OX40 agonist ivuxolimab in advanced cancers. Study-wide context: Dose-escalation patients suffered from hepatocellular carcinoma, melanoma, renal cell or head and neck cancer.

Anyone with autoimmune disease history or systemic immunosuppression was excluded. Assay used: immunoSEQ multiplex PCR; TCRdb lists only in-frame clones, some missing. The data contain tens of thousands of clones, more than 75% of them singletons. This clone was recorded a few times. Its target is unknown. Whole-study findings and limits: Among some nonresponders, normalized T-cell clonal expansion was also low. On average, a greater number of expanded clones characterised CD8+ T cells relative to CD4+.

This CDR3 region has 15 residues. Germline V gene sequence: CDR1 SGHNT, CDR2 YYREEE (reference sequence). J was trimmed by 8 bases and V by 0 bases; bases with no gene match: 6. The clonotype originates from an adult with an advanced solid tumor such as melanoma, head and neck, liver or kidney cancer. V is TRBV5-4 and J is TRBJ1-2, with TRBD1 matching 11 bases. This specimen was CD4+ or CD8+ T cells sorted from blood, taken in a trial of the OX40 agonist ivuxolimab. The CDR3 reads CASSLGTGGREGYTF. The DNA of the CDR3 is TGTGCCAGCAGCTTGGGGACAGGGGGCAGGGAAGGCTACACCTTC.